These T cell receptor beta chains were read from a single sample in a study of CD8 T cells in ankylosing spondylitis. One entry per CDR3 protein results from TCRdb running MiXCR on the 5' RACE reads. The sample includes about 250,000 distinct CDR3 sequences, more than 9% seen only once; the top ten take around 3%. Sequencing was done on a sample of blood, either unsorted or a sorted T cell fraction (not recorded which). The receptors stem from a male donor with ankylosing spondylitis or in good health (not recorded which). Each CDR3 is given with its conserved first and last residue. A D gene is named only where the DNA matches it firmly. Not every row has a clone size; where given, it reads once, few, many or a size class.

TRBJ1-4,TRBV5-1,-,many,TGCGCCAGCCAGGGCCCAGATGAAAAACTGTTTTTT,CASQGPDEKLFF
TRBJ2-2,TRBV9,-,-,TGTGCCAGCATAGGGAACACCGGGGAGCTGTTTTTT,CASIGNTGELFF
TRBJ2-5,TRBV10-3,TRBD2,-,TGTGCCATCTCCGGGGGGGAGACCCAGTACTTC,CAISGGETQYF
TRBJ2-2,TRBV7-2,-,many,TGTGCCAGCAGCTTAATGGGGGGGAACACCGGGGAGCTGTTTTTT,CASSLMGGNTGELFF
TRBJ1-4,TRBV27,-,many,TGTGCCAGCAGTTTAAGAACTGCTAAAGGGGGAAAACTGTTTTTT,CASSLRTAKGGKLFF
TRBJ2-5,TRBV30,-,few,TGTGCCTGGAGTGTCGGTCGCCAAGAGACCCAGTACTTC,CAWSVGRQETQYF
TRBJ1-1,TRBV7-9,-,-,TGTGCCAGTACCGGGACAAACAGCGGTGAGTCTGAAGCTTTCTTT,CASTGTNSGESEAFF
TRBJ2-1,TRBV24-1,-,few,TGTGCCACCAGTGATGGACAGGGTACGAGCGGGAGGCTGAATGAGCAGTTCTTC,CATSDGQGTSGRLNEQFF
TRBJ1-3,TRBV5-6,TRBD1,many,TGTGCCAGCAGCGATCCGGGACAGGGGGACACCATATATTTT,CASSDPGQGDTIYF
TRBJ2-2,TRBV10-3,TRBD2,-,TGTGCCACCGAACCAAATCTAGCGGGAGGGGACACCGGGGAGCTGTTTTTT,CATEPNLAGGDTGELFF
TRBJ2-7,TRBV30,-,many,TGTGCCTGGAGTGCAGATCAGTTACGAGTGCAGTACTTC,CAWSADQLRVQYF
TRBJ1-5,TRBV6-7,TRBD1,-,TGTGCCAGCAGTCATCGACAGGGCCCGGGGCAGCCCCAGCATTTT,CASSHRQGPGQPQHF
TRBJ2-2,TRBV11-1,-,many,TGTGCCAGCAGCTTAGAGTGCGGGAACACCGGGGAGCTGTTTTTT,CASSLECGNTGELFF
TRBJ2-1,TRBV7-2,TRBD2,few,TGTGCCAGCCGATCTAGCGGGGCCTCCTACAATGAGCAGTTCTTC,CASRSSGASYNEQFF
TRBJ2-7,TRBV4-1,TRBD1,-,TGCGCCAGCAGCCAACCGTCCCGGGACAGTTACGAGCAGTACTTC,CASSQPSRDSYEQYF
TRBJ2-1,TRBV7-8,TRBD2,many,TGTGCCAGCAGCTTAGACGGTTGGGAGCGGGAGGAATCCTACAATGAGCAGTTCTTC,CASSLDGWEREESYNEQFF
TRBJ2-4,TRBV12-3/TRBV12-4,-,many,TGTGCCAGCAGTCCTGGGTGGAGTTACAAAAACATTCAGTACTTC,CASSPGWSYKNIQYF
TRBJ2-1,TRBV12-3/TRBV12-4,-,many,TGTGCCAGCAGTTTTAGGGGTGAGCAGTTCTTC,CASSFRGEQFF
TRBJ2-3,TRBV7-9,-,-,TGTGCCAGCAGCTTCCCGGCCGGACCACCTAGCACAGATACGCAGTATTTT,CASSFPAGPPSTDTQYF
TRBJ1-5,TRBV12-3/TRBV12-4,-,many,TGTGCCAGCAGTTTAAGGGACTGGGAAAGCCAGCATTTT,CASSLRDWESQHF
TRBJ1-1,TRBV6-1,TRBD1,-,TGTGCCAGCAGCTCTTGGACAGGGACAACTGAAGCTTTCTTT,CASSSWTGTTEAFF
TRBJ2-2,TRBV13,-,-,TGTGCCAGCAGCTCCGTGAACACCGGGGAGCTGTTTTTT,CASSSVNTGELFF
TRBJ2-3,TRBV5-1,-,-,TGCGCCAGCAGCTTGGTGGGGGATGCAGATACGCAGTATTTT,CASSLVGDADTQYF
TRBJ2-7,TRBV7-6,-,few,TGTGCCAGCAGCCCACTAGCTGGCGACGAGCAGTACTTC,CASSPLAGDEQYF
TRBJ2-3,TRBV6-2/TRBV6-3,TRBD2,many,TGTGCCAGCAGCCATCTAGCGGGAGTAGGACCCACAGATACGCAGTATTTT,CASSHLAGVGPTDTQYF
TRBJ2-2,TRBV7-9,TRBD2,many,TGTGCCAGCAGCGCCGGACTAGCGGATACCGGGGAGCTGTTTTTT,CASSAGLADTGELFF
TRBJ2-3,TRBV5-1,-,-,TGCGCCAGCAGCTTTACCGGGGGCGGTGCAGATACGCAGTATTTT,CASSFTGGGADTQYF
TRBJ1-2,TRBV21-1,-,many,TGTGCCAGCAGCAAAGCTAAGGGAACTAAAACAGGGATAGCTAACTATGGCTACACCTTC,CASSKAKGTKTGIANYGYTF
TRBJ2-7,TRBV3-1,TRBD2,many,TGTGCCAGCAGCCACCGGACTAGCGGGACCTCCTACGAGCAGTACTTC,CASSHRTSGTSYEQYF
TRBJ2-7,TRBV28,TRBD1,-,TGTGCCAGCGTTGGGGGGGGACAGGGGAGAAAAGGGTTGCCTCGGGACTCTAGCTACGAGCAGTACTTC,CASVGGGQGRKGLPRDSSYEQYF
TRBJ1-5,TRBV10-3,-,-,TGTGCCATCAGTCCGGGCAGGGATAATCAGCCCCAGCATTTT,CAISPGRDNQPQHF
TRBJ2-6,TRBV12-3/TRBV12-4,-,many,TGTGCCAGCAGACAGGGGAGGCTGGCTGGGGCCAACGTCCTGACTTTC,CASRQGRLAGANVLTF
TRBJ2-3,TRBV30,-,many,TGTGCCTGGATCGTAGGAACTAGCACAGATACGCAGTATTTT,CAWIVGTSTDTQYF
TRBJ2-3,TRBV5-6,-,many,TGTGCCAGCAGCCCGGACATAGCCAATACGCAGTATTTT,CASSPDIANTQYF
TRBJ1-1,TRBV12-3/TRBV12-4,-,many,TGTGCCAGCAGTTGGTTTCAAGGGAACACTGAAGCTTTCTTT,CASSWFQGNTEAFF
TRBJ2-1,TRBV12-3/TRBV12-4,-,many,TGTGCCAGCAGTTTATCAGCGGCTGGTGAGCAGTTCTTC,CASSLSAAGEQFF
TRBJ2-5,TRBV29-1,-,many,TGCAGCGTTGAAGAAACTCGGAGATATGGAGAGACCCAGTACTTC,CSVEETRRYGETQYF
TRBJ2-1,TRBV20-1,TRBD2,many,TGCAGTGCTAGAAATGCGGGACTAGCGGGAGGCTACAATGAGCAGTTCTTC,CSARNAGLAGGYNEQFF
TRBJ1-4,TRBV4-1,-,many,TGCGCCAGCAGCCAAGAAGGCCTCCCGGGACTCGAGGCTAATGAAAAACTGTTTTTT,CASSQEGLPGLEANEKLFF
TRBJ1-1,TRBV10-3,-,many,TGTGCCATCAGTGAGTCGTACTTGAACACTGAAGCTTTCTTT,CAISESYLNTEAFF
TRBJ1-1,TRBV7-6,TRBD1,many,TGTGCCAGCAGCTCAGGGGGGTCGGTAGAAGCTTTCTTT,CASSSGGSVEAFF
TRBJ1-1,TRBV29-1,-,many,TGCAGCGTTGTTGGGCGAATGGCGAACACTGAAGCTTTCTTT,CSVVGRMANTEAFF